This T cell receptor (beta chain) was profiled in a study of cytomegalovirus exposure and HLA in healthy donors. Primers included in the PCR were 60 Vbeta and 13 Jbeta primers. The repertoire was sequenced with immunoSEQ multiplex PCR; TCRdb's copy has only in-frame clones and lacks some. This table has approximately 170,000 clones, about 77% appearing once. About this clone: Its antigen is undetermined.

All donors participated as healthy donors of bone marrow. Germline CDR1 is SGHRS and CDR2 is YFSETQ. The germline V and J ends were trimmed by 0 bases and 7 bases, with 13 bases remaining between them. The CDR3 is 15 amino acids. Broader study findings: The authors excluded some V segments, including TRBV6-2 and TRBV6-3, as indistinguishable. An analysis done earlier found most TCR beta V segments productive about 90% or about 30% of the time. Presence/absence comparisons presumed near-even sequencing depth among donors.

The rearrangement uses TRBV5-1 and TRBJ1-4, with TRBD1 as a possible D gene (6 bases). Sample: PBMCs. The TCR was taken from a male donor in good health and CMV-seropositive. CDR3 in amino acids: CASSLAGDIAEKLFF. For the CDR3, the DNA is TGCGCCAGCAGCTTGGCCGGGGACATCGCTGAAAAACTGTTTTTT.